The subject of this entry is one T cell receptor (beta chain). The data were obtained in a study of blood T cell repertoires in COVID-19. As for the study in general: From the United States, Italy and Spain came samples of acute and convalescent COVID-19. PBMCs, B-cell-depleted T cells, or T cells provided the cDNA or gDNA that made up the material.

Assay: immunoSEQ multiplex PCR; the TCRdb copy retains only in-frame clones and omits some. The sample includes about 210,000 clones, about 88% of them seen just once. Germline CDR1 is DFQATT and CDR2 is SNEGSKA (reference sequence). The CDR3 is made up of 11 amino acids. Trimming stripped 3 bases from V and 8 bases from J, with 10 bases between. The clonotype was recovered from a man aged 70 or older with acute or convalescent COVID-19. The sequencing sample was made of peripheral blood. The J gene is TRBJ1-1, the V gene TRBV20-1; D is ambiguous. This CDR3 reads CSARAIMEAFF. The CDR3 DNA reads TGCAGTGCTAGGGCCATTATGGAAGCTTTCTTT.